This T cell receptor delta chain was sequenced in a study of gamma-delta chains in newborns, infants, children. TCRdb re-called clones from the reads using CATT. The sample consists of thousands of delta-chain clones, 5.2% of them appearing once. The CDR3 consists of 16 residues. Germline V gives CDR1 GEAIGNYY, CDR2 EKD. The V and J ends lost 3 bases and 6 bases, in that order; junction bases with no gene match: 15. This clone counts as medium-sized. The source of this sequence is a child who was a newborn, infant or young child, either healthy, febrile or measles-vaccinated (not recorded which). The rearrangement links TRDV2 to TRDJ1, with 7 bases matching TRDD3. The specimen sequenced was blood. Here the CDR3 DNA reads TGTGCCTGTGACGCTGTATCGGAACTGGGGTACTATAAACTCATCTTT. Translation gives CACDAVSELGYYKLIF.